The 26 T cell receptor beta chains reported below all come from one sample, sequenced in a study of post-analysis software for immune sequencing data. Unique-molecular-identifier-tagged TCR beta cDNA libraries were used. TCRdb passed the PCR reads through MiXCR, listing each CDR3 protein once. The sample has around 200,000 distinct CDR3 sequences, 29% seen once. Their cognate antigens are unknown. General study results and limits: Patients used about 5 TRBV segments, including TRBV5-6, TRBV5-1 and TRBV20-1, more often than controls.

The sequenced sample was blood. These TCRs come from a girl aged 2 to 17 with multiple sclerosis.

This clonotype was detected only a few times. The rearrangement uses TRBV6-5 and TRBJ2-2, with D unclear. Germline CDR1 MNHEY, CDR2 SVGAGI. Deletions cut 2 bases from V and 10 bases from J, with 11 bases between. The CDR3 is 13 amino acids. As DNA, the CDR3 is TGTGCCAGCAGTTACACACCCCGGACGGAGCTGTTTTTT. This sequence encodes CASSYTPRTELFF.

Concerning this clonotype itself: A read error is possible here, since a much larger clone lies one base away. The chain links TRBV20-1 to TRBJ2-5, with D possibly matching TRBD2 (5 bases). The germline V gene encodes CDR1 DFQATT and CDR2 SNEGSKA (reference sequence). This CDR3 has 15 residues. Trimming took off 0 bases at V and 3 bases at J, with 14 bases between the two ends. In nucleotides, the CDR3 is TGCAGTGCTAGAGATCCAAGAGGGCCTAAAGAGACCCAGTACTTC. It is translated as CSARDPRGPKETQYF.

This clonotype was observed a handful of times. The chain uses TRBV6-5 and TRBJ1-5; D gene uncertain. The CDR3 covers 16 residues. Germline V gene lookup returns CDR1 MNHEY and CDR2 SVGAGI. The ends were cut back, 4 bases at V and 0 bases at J, with 13 bases in the middle. CDR3 bases: TGTGCCAGCAGTTCCAATGGGTTCTATAGCAATCAGCCCCAGCATTTT. Amino acid sequence: CASSSNGFYSNQPQHF.

A few counts support this clonotype. Possible read error: a much larger clone is one base away. The chain employs TRBV10-3 and TRBJ2-7, with a weak D call TRBD2 (6 bases). The CDR3 sequence is 16 residues long. Germline lookup yields CDR1 ENHRY and CDR2 SYGVKD. The CDR3 spells CAISDRRGENSYVQYF. In DNA form, the CDR3 reads TGTGCCATCAGTGACAGGCGCGGGGAGAACTCCTACGTGCAGTACTTC.

V is TRBV7-9 and J is TRBJ1-6; D unclear. The V gene lost 4 bases and the J gene lost 12 bases, with 10 bases spanning the gap. Per the germline V gene, CDR1 is SEHNR and CDR2 is FQNEAQ (reference sequence). This CDR3 comprises 12 residues. As DNA, the CDR3 is TGTGCCAGCAGCTCCTGGCCGGGACCCCTCCACTTT. Translating gives CASSSWPGPLHF.

This clonotype was seen many times. The J gene is TRBJ2-7, the V gene TRBV6-5; no reliable D call. CDR3 length: 14 amino acids. V lost 2 bases to trimming and J lost 4 bases, with 12 bases between them. Germline assignment: CDR1 MNHEY and CDR2 SVGAGI. CDR3 amino acids: CASSYEAGRYEQYF. DNA of the CDR3: TGTGCCAGCAGTTACGAGGCAGGAAGATACGAGCAGTACTTC.

This clonotype was recorded many times. CDR3 coding DNA: TGTGCCAGCAGCCAAGATAATTGGGCTAGCGGGGGGATAAAAGCCAAAAACATTCAGTACTTC. Translated: CASSQDNWASGGIKAKNIQYF. V and J are TRBV4-2 and TRBJ2-4, with 11 bases fitting TRBD2. V gave up 0 bases and J gave up 0 bases; unmatched junction bases: 13. Per the germline V gene, CDR1 is LGHNA and CDR2 is YNFKEQ. The CDR3 spans 21 residues.

This clonotype was counted at least ten times. The V call is TRBV6-6, the J call TRBJ1-1; weak D call: TRBD1 (5 bases). The length of the CDR3 is 16 residues. CDR1 is MNHNY and CDR2 is SVGAGI in the germline V gene (reference sequence). Between the trimmed V and J ends, which lost 3 bases and 4 bases, there was a span of 18 bases. This chain's CDR3 is CASSYGSPLRGTEAFF. The CDR3 DNA follows: TGTGCCAGCAGTTATGGCTCTCCTTTAAGGGGCACTGAAGCTTTCTTT.

This clonotype was seen only a few times. The chain uses TRBV28 and TRBJ1-4; a possible D gene is TRBD1 (5 bases). V gave up 5 bases and J gave up 11 bases, with 18 bases separating them. Germline CDR1 is MDHEN and CDR2 is SYDVKM. The CDR3 length is 14 residues. For the CDR3, the DNA is TGTGCCAGCAGTCCCCTATCCGGGACCCTTAAACTGTTTTTT. This codes for CASSPLSGTLKLFF.

Comments on this clonotype: The junction differs from germline at one of its ends, possibly a read error. The genes are TRBV5-4 and TRBJ2-7, with D tentatively TRBD1 (5 bases). Germline CDR1 is SGHNT and CDR2 is YYREEE (reference sequence). The CDR3 loop spans 14 amino acids. CDR3 sequence: CASGLVSQGGEQYF. DNA for the CDR3: TGTGCCAGCGGCTTGGTTAGCCAGGGTGGCGAGCAGTACTTC. The full variable domain, with the rest looked up from reference TRBV5-4 and TRBJ2-7, is ETGVTQSPTHLIKTRGQQVTLRCSSQSGHNTVSWYQQALGQGPQFIFQYYREEENGRGNFPPRFSGLQFPNYSSELNVNALELDDSALYLCASGLVSQGGEQYFGPGTRLTVT.

The V gene is TRBV28, the J gene TRBJ2-1; D tentatively reads TRBD1 or TRBD2 (5 bases each). V lost 2 bases, J lost 5 bases, and 10 bases lay in between. Per the germline V gene, CDR1 is MDHEN and CDR2 is SYDVKM. The CDR3 consists of 14 residues. The CDR3 DNA reads TGTGCCAGCAGTTTAAGTGGGGGAAACAATGAGCAGTTCTTC. It specifies CASSLSGGNNEQFF.

This clonotype was seen only a few times. The V call is TRBV19, the J call TRBJ1-1; D perhaps matches TRBD1 (6 bases). The CDR3 sequence is 13 residues long. Deletions cut 3 bases from V and 1 base from J, with 6 bases between. Germline CDR1 and CDR2: LNHDA and SQIVND (reference sequence). CDR3 region: CASSMTGNTEAFF. The CDR3 DNA reads TGTGCCAGTAGTATGACAGGGAACACTGAAGCTTTCTTT.

V usage is TRBV29-1 and J usage is TRBJ2-3, with 11 positions matching TRBD2. Germline V gives CDR1 SQVTM, CDR2 ANQGSEA. V shed 0 bases, J shed 3 bases, and the junction held 2 bases outside the gene matches. The CDR3 runs to 15 residues. CDR3 amino acids: CSVEDLAGGTDTQYF. For the CDR3, the DNA is TGCAGCGTTGAAGACTTAGCGGGGGGGACAGATACGCAGTATTTT.

Note on this clonotype: This clone may be a read error of a much larger clone one base away. The conserved closing phenylalanine or tryptophan is absent in this CDR3, likely reflecting a read error. It is unclear where the CDR3 begins or ends on the DNA, so no DNA is shown, and the CDR3 is as TCRdb lists it. CDR3 protein: CSVRTEANYGYTC. The chain combines TRBV29-1 with TRBJ1-2. Germline assignment: CDR1 SQVTM and CDR2 ANQGSEA. The CDR3 adds up to 13 amino acids, both ends counted.

This clonotype appeared many times. This rearrangement joins TRBV12-3 or TRBV12-4 to TRBJ2-1, with 10 bases matching TRBD1. The CDR3 is 15 amino acids. Trimming removed 5 bases from V and 10 bases from J; junction bases left unmatched: 11. CDR3 protein: CASSNGDRGSREQFF. CDR3 sequence (DNA): TGTGCCAGCAGTAACGGGGACAGGGGTAGTAGGGAGCAGTTCTTC.

The J gene is TRBJ2-3, the V gene TRBV2; 7 positions match TRBD2. J was trimmed by 0 bases and V by 6 bases; bases with no gene match: 9. The length of the CDR3 is 16 residues. Germline-derived CDR1 and CDR2 are SNHLY and FYNNEI. This chain's CDR3 is CASSGTNGTSTDTQYF. The CDR3 nucleotides read TGTGCCAGCAGCGGGACTAACGGGACTAGCACAGATACGCAGTATTTT.

The rearrangement links TRBV18 to TRBJ1-1; D gene ambiguous. CDR3 size: 13 residues. Germline CDR1 reads KGHSH; CDR2 reads LQKENI. V was trimmed by 5 bases and J by 1 base, leaving 8 bases between them. CDR3 sequence reads: CASSSAGNTEAFF. CDR3 bases: TGTGCCAGCTCATCCGCGGGGAACACTGAAGCTTTCTTT.

This clonotype was observed at least ten times. V and J are TRBV7-9 and TRBJ2-7, with D unclear. Germline V gives CDR1 SEHNR, CDR2 FQNEAQ (reference sequence). The V and J ends lost 4 bases and 4 bases respectively, with 8 bases between them. CDR3 length: 12 residues. The CDR3 spells CASSSTRYEQYF. The CDR3 DNA sequence: TGTGCCAGCAGCTCAACACGGTACGAGCAGTACTTC. The complete variable domain, with remaining parts taken from reference TRBV7-9 and TRBJ2-7, reads DTGVSQNPRHKITKRGQNVTFRCDPISEHNRLYWYRQTLGQGPEFLTYFQNEAQLEKSRLLSDRFSAERPKGSFSTLEIQRTEQGDSAMYLCASSSTRYEQYFGPGTRLTVT.

Concerning this clonotype itself: This may be a read error: a much more frequent sequence differs by one nucleotide. The CDR3 ends on some other residue instead of the conserved phenylalanine or tryptophan, so this is likely a read error. This chain links TRBV20-1 with TRBJ2-7; 10 nucleotides match TRBD2. The CDR3 is 14 residues long. The V gene end was trimmed by 2 bases and the J gene end by 5 bases; junction bases not matched to a gene: 6. Germline V gene sequence: CDR1 DFQATT, CDR2 SNEGSKA (reference sequence). CDR3 sequence (DNA): TGCAGTGCTAGACAACTAGCGGGACGTAACGAGCAGTACTGC. Translation: CSARQLAGRNEQYC.

This clonotype was found many times. The V and J genes are TRBV5-1 and TRBJ2-5, with D perhaps assigned TRBD1 or TRBD2 (5 bases each). V gave up 0 bases and J gave up 5 bases, with 23 bases separating them. Germline V gives CDR1 SGHRS, CDR2 YFSETQ. The CDR3 runs to 18 residues. The chain's CDR3 is CASSLALASRRPGETQYF. In nucleotides, the CDR3 is TGCGCCAGCAGCTTGGCCCTGGCTAGCAGACGTCCAGGGGAGACCCAGTACTTC.

The chain links TRBV18 to TRBJ1-5; 9 bases match TRBD1. Germline CDR1 reads KGHSH; CDR2 reads LQKENI. CDR3 length: 14 amino acids. Trimming removed 8 bases from V and 5 bases from J; junction bases left unmatched: 7. The DNA for the CDR3 is TGTGCCAGCCGACCGGGACAGGGCTATCAGCCCCAGCATTTT. Translated: CASRPGQGYQPQHF. Together with reference TRBV18 and TRBJ1-5, the CDR3 gives the full variable domain: NAGVMQNPRHLVRRRGQEARLRCSPMKGHSHVYWYRQLPEEGLKFMVYLQKENIIDESGMPKERFSAEFPKEGPSILRIQQVVRGDSAAYFCASRPGQGYQPQHFGDGTRLSIL.

This clonotype showed up many times. The J gene is TRBJ2-5, the V gene TRBV5-1; 9 nucleotides align to TRBD1. The CDR3 covers 15 residues. The germline V gene has CDR1 SGHRS and CDR2 YFSETQ. The V segment lost 4 bases and the J segment 3 bases; nucleotides outside the gene matches: 7. The CDR3 protein is CASSIRDRVEETQYF. The CDR3 coding sequence is TGCGCCAGCAGCATTCGGGACAGGGTGGAAGAGACCCAGTACTTC.

The table lists this clonotype with a few counts. CDR3 amino acids: CASSLRGDRGVNYNEQFF. The CDR3 coding sequence is TGTGCCAGCAGCTTGAGGGGAGACAGGGGGGTGAACTACAATGAGCAGTTCTTC. The rearrangement links TRBV5-5 to TRBJ2-1; 9 bases are a match to TRBD1. There are 18 residues in the CDR3. Germline lookup yields CDR1 SGHKS and CDR2 YYEKEE (reference sequence). The ends lost 1 base at V and 3 bases at J; junction bases unmatched: 11.

This clonotype was detected only a few times. The chain links TRBV28 to TRBJ1-6; D is possibly TRBD1 (6 bases). Germline V gene sequence: CDR1 MDHEN, CDR2 SYDVKM. The length of the CDR3 is 14 residues. V shed 7 bases and J shed 8 bases, with 15 bases lying between them. The DNA for the CDR3 is TGTGCCAGCACCTCGCTAGGGGGGTATTCACCCCTCCACTTT. Protein: CASTSLGGYSPLHF.

With respect to this clonotype: One end of the junction fails to match germline, which may point to a read error. V is TRBV20-1 and J is TRBJ2-7; D is unclear. CDR1 is DFQATT and CDR2 is SNEGSKA in the germline V gene (reference sequence). The CDR3 runs 13 residues. The CDR3 is CNAALRSTYEQYF. CDR3 DNA sequence: TGCAATGCTGCCCTTAGGTCCACCTACGAGCAGTACTTC.

This clonotype occurred a few times. The rearrangement links TRBV20-1 to TRBJ2-6; 9 bases align to TRBD1. With V trimmed by 6 bases and J by 4 bases, 7 bases remained unmatched. The CDR3 runs 15 residues. From germline, CDR1 is DFQATT and CDR2 SNEGSKA (reference sequence). The CDR3 sequence: CSARDRASGANVLTF. The CDR3, as DNA: TGCAGTGCGAGGGACAGGGCGTCAGGGGCCAACGTCCTGACTTTC.